This entry lists 26 T cell receptor beta chains sequenced from one sample in a study of blood T cell repertoires in COVID-19. Some clones are missing from TCRdb's copy, which holds only in-frame ones; the method was immunoSEQ multiplex PCR. The sample consists of fewer than 500,000 clones, roughly 87% of them appearing once. Sequencing was carried out using PBMCs or T cells enriched from blood (not recorded which). Receptor source: a woman aged 18-29 years who had recovered from COVID-19.

The chain links TRBV27 to TRBJ2-3; D might be TRBD2 (7 bases). Germline CDR1 reads MNHEY; CDR2 reads SMNVEV (reference sequence). V was trimmed by 3 bases and J by 2 bases, leaving 15 bases between them. The CDR3 runs to 16 residues. CDR3 sequence reads: CASSFGRGAFTDTQYF. Here the CDR3 DNA reads TGTGCCAGCAGTTTTGGCCGGGGGGCCTTCACAGATACGCAGTATTTT.

This chain connects TRBV5-5 to TRBJ1-4; 9 bases are a match to TRBD1. Germline V gives CDR1 SGHKS, CDR2 YYEKEE (reference sequence). V was pared by 3 bases and J by 5 bases, with 5 bases of the junction left unmatched. This CDR3 comprises 15 residues. The CDR3, as DNA: TGTGCCAGCAGCTCGCCCGACAGGGGGAATGAAAAACTGTTTTTT. Its translation: CASSSPDRGNEKLFF.

The chain employs TRBV27 and TRBJ1-1, with a weak D call TRBD1 (6 bases). Germline-derived CDR1 and CDR2 are MNHEY and SMNVEV (reference sequence). Trimming removed 8 bases from V and 0 bases from J, with 13 bases in between. The CDR3 length is 14 residues. The CDR3 region is CASGTLSMNTEAFF. The CDR3, as DNA: TGTGCCAGCGGGACACTTAGCATGAACACTGAAGCTTTCTTT.

The chain uses TRBV19 and TRBJ1-2; weak D call: TRBD1 (5 bases). From germline, CDR1 is LNHDA and CDR2 SQIVND (reference sequence). The length of the CDR3 is 15 residues. V shed 1 base and J shed 9 bases, with 18 bases lying between them. Here the CDR3 DNA reads TGTGCCAGTAGTATAGGGAGGGGCTCGGCGGGGAGCTACACCTTC. This sequence encodes CASSIGRGSAGSYTF. The variable domain in full, completed from reference TRBV19 and TRBJ1-2, reads DGGITQSPKYLFRKEGQNVTLSCEQNLNHDAMYWYRQDPGQGLRLIYYSQIVNDFQKGDIAEGYSVSREKKESFPLTVTSAQKNPTAFYLCASSIGRGSAGSYTFGSGTRLTVV.

As concerns this clone: In the same sample, other DNA sequences code for this CDR3. The rearrangement joins TRBV2 to TRBJ2-3; maybe TRBD2 (6 bases). Germline CDR1 is SNHLY and CDR2 is FYNNEI. The V end was cut by 0 bases, the J end by 6 bases, with 13 bases between. CDR3 size: 15 residues. The CDR3 protein is CASSEAGGPGDTQYF. The CDR3 DNA is TGTGCCAGCAGTGAAGCGGGGGGTCCGGGGGATACGCAGTATTTT.

The V and J genes are TRBV5-1 and TRBJ2-7, with TRBD1 matching over 8 bases. The junction had 2 bases not matched to a gene; V was cut back by 3 bases and J by 0 bases. The CDR3 covers 14 residues. Germline loops: CDR1 SGHRS, CDR2 YFSETQ. The CDR3 DNA is TGCGCCAGCAGCTGGACAGGGCCCTCCTACGAGCAGTACTTC. Its translation: CASSWTGPSYEQYF.

V and J are TRBV4-1 and TRBJ1-2; D is undetermined. V lost 4 bases, J lost 7 bases, and 19 bases lay in between. Germline CDR1 reads MGHRA; CDR2 reads YSYEKL. This CDR3 is 15 amino acids long. DNA of the CDR3: TGCGCCAGCAGCCGAGCCTTATTAGTAACTCTTGGCTACACCTTC. Protein: CASSRALLVTLGYTF.

This chain connects TRBV5-4 to TRBJ1-4, with 9 bases that match TRBD1. The germline gives CDR1 SGHNT, CDR2 YYREEE (reference sequence). This CDR3 is built from 15 residues. Trimming removed 5 bases from V and 5 bases from J; junction bases left unmatched: 7. CDR3 in DNA: TGTGCCAGCAGTCTAACCGGGACAGGGAATGAAAAACTGTTTTTT. It is translated as CASSLTGTGNEKLFF.

CDR3 amino acids: CAGGGREQYF. The CDR3 nucleotides are TGTGCCGGGGGGGGCCGTGAGCAGTACTTC. This sequence joins TRBV30 and TRBJ2-7; the D gene is possibly TRBD2 (7 bases). This CDR3 contains 10 residues. Per germline, CDR1 GTSNPN and CDR2 SVGIG (reference sequence). V lost 8 bases and J lost 7, with 12 bases in between.

The chain joins TRBV28 to TRBJ2-7; 11 bases line up with TRBD1. The V segment lost 10 bases and the J segment 4 bases; nucleotides outside the gene matches: 15. The CDR3 is 16 residues long. In germline, CDR1 is MDHEN, CDR2 SYDVKM. The CDR3 DNA reads as TGTGCCACCACCGACTTCAGGGACAGGGGGACTTACGAGCAGTACTTC. Translation: CATTDFRDRGTYEQYF.

The chain combines TRBV4-1 with TRBJ2-7; D call uncertain. V dropped 4 bases and J dropped 0 bases, with 10 bases sitting between them. CDR1 and CDR2 (germline): MGHRA, YSYEKL. The CDR3 spans 14 residues. The CDR3 DNA is TGCGCCAGCAGCCGGGTCCTAGTCTCCTACGAGCAGTACTTC. Translation gives CASSRVLVSYEQYF.

This clone was detected only once. This chain joins TRBV6-5 and TRBJ1-2, with D possibly TRBD1 on 5 matching bases. CDR3 length: 12 amino acids. The ends were cut back, 7 bases at V and 6 bases at J, with 12 bases in the middle. Germline loops: CDR1 MNHEY, CDR2 SVGAGI. The CDR3 region has the DNA TGTGCCAGCACTATGGCGGGGGATGGCTACACCTTC. This codes for CASTMAGDGYTF.

The J gene is TRBJ2-7, the V gene TRBV6-5; 10 bases agree with TRBD1. Losses at the gene ends were 2 bases for V and 3 bases for J; bases not matched to a gene: 4. CDR1 is MNHEY and CDR2 is SVGAGI in the germline V gene. CDR3 size: 15 residues. The CDR3 nucleotides are TGTGCCAGCAGTTACACCGGACAGGGGGGCTACGAGCAGTACTTC. Translated, it gives CASSYTGQGGYEQYF.

J is TRBJ1-5 and V is TRBV3-1 (or the pseudogene TRBV3-2); TRBD1 is a possible D gene (5 bases). The germline CDR1 and CDR2 sequences are LGHDT and YNNKEL (reference sequence). V lost 0 bases and J 6 bases, leaving 9 bases between the germline ends. The CDR3 sequence is 14 residues long. CDR3 amino acids: CASSQDRQGQPQHF. CDR3 sequence (DNA): TGTGCCAGCAGCCAAGATCGCCAGGGTCAGCCCCAGCATTTT.

Here the CDR3 reads CASSLNRGGDTQYF. CDR3 coding DNA: TGTGCCAGTAGTTTAAATCGGGGTGGGGATACGCAGTATTTT. This chain uses TRBV19 with TRBJ2-3, with D perhaps TRBD2 (5 bases). In germline, CDR1 is LNHDA, CDR2 SQIVND (reference sequence). CDR3 length equals 14 residues. V shed 5 bases and J shed 6 bases, with 15 bases lying between them.

This sequence joins TRBV7-9 and TRBJ1-1; TRBD1 matches 7 bases. CDR3 length equals 12 residues. The germline V gene has CDR1 SEHNR and CDR2 FQNEAQ (reference sequence). The V segment lost 5 bases and the J segment 8 bases; nucleotides outside the gene matches: 5. CDR3 nucleotide sequence: TGTGCCAGCAGCCACGGGACAGCCGAAGCTTTCTTT. Translating gives CASSHGTAEAFF.

V and J are TRBV20-1 and TRBJ1-2, with 9 positions matching TRBD1. The CDR3 contains 11 residues. V gave up 7 bases and J gave up 5 bases; unmatched junction bases: 2. The germline CDR1 and CDR2 sequences are DFQATT and SNEGSKA (reference sequence). The CDR3 reads CSGDRAYGYTF. Here the CDR3 DNA reads TGCAGTGGGGACAGGGCTTATGGCTACACCTTC.

This clone was counted only a few times. The V call is TRBV29-1, the J call TRBJ1-2; D is possibly TRBD1 (5 bases). From germline, CDR1 is SQVTM and CDR2 ANQGSEA. Trimming took off 7 bases at V and 5 bases at J, with 11 bases between the two ends. CDR3 length: 11 residues. CDR3: CSAISGYGYTF. CDR3 nucleotide sequence: TGCAGCGCTATTTCAGGGTATGGCTACACCTTC.

The V gene is TRBV14, the J gene TRBJ1-6; 9 bases are a match to TRBD1. The junction had 8 bases not matched to a gene; V was cut back by 4 bases and J by 10 bases. The CDR3 extends over 15 amino acids. Germline lookup yields CDR1 SGHDN and CDR2 FVKESK. This CDR3 is CASSLYGTGYSPLHF. In DNA, the CDR3 is TGTGCCAGCAGCCTTTACGGGACAGGGTACTCACCCCTCCACTTT.

The chain has TRBV4-1 and TRBJ1-2, with D perhaps matching TRBD1 (5 bases). Germline CDR1 reads MGHRA; CDR2 reads YSYEKL. Trimming shortened V by 4 bases and J by 8 bases, and 23 bases separated the two germline ends. The CDR3 extends over 16 amino acids. CDR3 in DNA: TGCGCCAGCAGCCCAGATCGGGGGGGACTGGGATTCGGCTACACCTTC. Translated, it gives CASSPDRGGLGFGYTF.

This sequence joins TRBV11-2 and TRBJ1-1; tentatively, D is TRBD1 (5 bases). The CDR3 consists of 13 residues. V was pared by 3 bases and J by 1 base, with 6 bases between. Per the germline V gene, CDR1 is SGHAT and CDR2 is FQNNGV. The CDR3 protein is CASSFRENTEAFF. CDR3 in DNA: TGTGCCAGCAGCTTCAGGGAGAACACTGAAGCTTTCTTT.

This sequence joins TRBV30 and TRBJ2-7; a weak D match, TRBD1 (5 bases). CDR1 and CDR2 from the germline V gene are GTSNPN and SVGIG (reference sequence). V gave up 5 bases and J gave up 0 bases, with 14 bases separating them. This CDR3 contains 14 residues. The CDR3 nucleotides are TGTGCCTGGTCAGACAGTGATTACTCCTACGAGCAGTACTTC. It encodes CAWSDSDYSYEQYF. Complete variable domain (other parts from reference TRBV30 and TRBJ2-7): SQTIHQWPATLVQPVGSPLSLECTVEGTSNPNLYWYRQAAGRGLQLLFYSVGIGQISSEVPQNLSASRPQDRQFILSSKKLLLSDSGFYLCAWSDSDYSYEQYFGPGTRLTVT.

The chain employs TRBV6-5 and TRBJ2-5, with 8 bases identical to TRBD1. The CDR3 has 14 residues. After removal of 6 bases from V and 1 base from J, the junction contained 4 bases not matched to a gene. Germline V gene lookup returns CDR1 MNHEY and CDR2 SVGAGI. The CDR3 region is CASSPDRAQETQYF. As DNA, the CDR3 is TGTGCCAGCAGCCCGGACAGGGCCCAAGAGACCCAGTACTTC.

The chain joins TRBV6-5 to TRBJ1-2; 8 bases fit TRBD1. The CDR3 length is 14 residues. The V gene end was trimmed by 1 base and the J gene end by 5 bases; junction bases not matched to a gene: 3. Germline V gives CDR1 MNHEY, CDR2 SVGAGI. The CDR3 bases are TGTGCCAGCAGTTACTTCCGACAGGGGTATGGCTACACCTTC. Translating gives CASSYFRQGYGYTF.

This clone appeared once. This sequence joins TRBV2 and TRBJ2-1; D ambiguous. Trimming pared 2 bases from V and 4 bases from J, leaving 6 bases between. The CDR3 is made up of 13 amino acids. Germline CDR1 is SNHLY and CDR2 is FYNNEI. CDR3 region: CASSEMRYNEQFF. The CDR3 nucleotides read TGTGCCAGCAGTGAAATGAGGTACAATGAGCAGTTCTTC.

V usage is TRBV28 and J usage is TRBJ2-3; 10 bases fit TRBD2. The CDR3 is 18 amino acids. The V gene's germline CDR1 is MDHEN and CDR2 SYDVKM. V trimming: 6 bases; J trimming: 5 bases; junction bases outside the gene matches: 17. CDR3 DNA sequence: TGTGCCAGCAGCCCCGCCGGGTTTAGCGGGGGGTTGGGAGATACGCAGTATTTT. Protein: CASSPAGFSGGLGDTQYF. Full variable domain (rest looked up from reference TRBV28 and TRBJ2-3): DVKVTQSSRYLVKRTGEKVFLECVQDMDHENMFWYRQDPGLGLRLIYFSYDVKMKEKGDIPEGYSVSREKKERFSLILESASTNQTSMYLCASSPAGFSGGLGDTQYFGPGTRLTVL.